The 19 T cell receptor beta chains given below trace back to one sample, sequenced in a study of blood T cell repertoires in COVID-19. Sequenced by immunoSEQ multiplex PCR; TCRdb stores in-frame clones only, minus some. Among 350,000 to 450,000 clones, 89% were seen once, and the ten largest hold 0.95% to 1.5%. The material sequenced was peripheral blood. The receptor source for this set is a man in his forties with acute or convalescent COVID-19.

V usage is TRBV10-3 and J usage is TRBJ2-7; 7 bases match TRBD2. The CDR3 covers 14 residues. V lost 7 bases to trimming and J lost 0 bases; unmatched junction nucleotides: 6. CDR1 and CDR2 from the germline V gene are ENHRY and SYGVKD. The CDR3 loop reads CAITSGVSSYEQYF. CDR3 nucleotide sequence: TGTGCCATCACCAGCGGGGTGAGCTCCTACGAGCAGTACTTC.

J is TRBJ1-5 and V is TRBV19; D call uncertain. Deletions cut 9 bases from V and 6 bases from J, with 15 bases between. The CDR3 totals 13 residues. CDR1 is LNHDA, CDR2 SQIVND, per germline (reference sequence). CDR3: CASGSSRGQPQHF. Written as DNA, the CDR3 is TGTGCCAGCGGCTCTTCCCGGGGTCAGCCCCAGCATTTT. Based on the CDR3 plus reference TRBV19 and TRBJ1-5, the full variable domain is DGGITQSPKYLFRKEGQNVTLSCEQNLNHDAMYWYRQDPGQGLRLIYYSQIVNDFQKGDIAEGYSVSREKKESFPLTVTSAQKNPTAFYLCASGSSRGQPQHFGDGTRLSIL.

This chain links TRBV29-1 with TRBJ1-1; D is ambiguous. The CDR3 covers 11 residues. The V end was cut by 0 bases, the J end by 5 bases, with 4 bases between. Germline-derived CDR1 and CDR2 are SQVTM and ANQGSEA. The DNA of the CDR3 is TGCAGCGTTGAAGATCTTACTGAAGCTTTCTTT. This sequence encodes CSVEDLTEAFF.

This chain links TRBV6-5 with TRBJ1-2, with D hard to call. The CDR3 runs to 15 residues. V was pared by 5 bases and J by 2 bases, with 15 bases between. Germline assignment: CDR1 MNHEY and CDR2 SVGAGI. This chain's CDR3 is CASSTARDTNYGYTF. The CDR3 nucleotides read TGTGCCAGCAGTACCGCAAGAGACACCAACTATGGCTACACCTTC.

The genes are TRBV15 and TRBJ1-5; 9 bases align to TRBD1. Germline V CDR1 and CDR2: LNHNV, YYDKDF (reference sequence). J gave up 6 bases and V 2 bases, and 2 bases lay outside the gene matches. This CDR3 region has 14 residues. CDR3 DNA: TGTGCCACCAGCAGAAAGACAGGGGGTCAGCCCCAGCATTTT. It encodes CATSRKTGGQPQHF.

V usage is TRBV10-1 and J usage is TRBJ1-1; D gene ambiguous. The germline gives CDR1 WNHNN, CDR2 SYGVQD (reference sequence). The CDR3 runs to 13 residues. V was pared by 5 bases and J by 2 bases, with 9 bases between. The CDR3 bases are TGCGCCAGCAGTATCAACAGAAACACTGAAGCTTTCTTT. Amino acid sequence: CASSINRNTEAFF.

The chain combines TRBV2 with TRBJ1-5, with D maybe TRBD1 (6 bases). In germline, CDR1 is SNHLY, CDR2 FYNNEI. CDR3 size: 13 residues. The V end lost 1 base, the J end lost 5 bases, and 6 bases lay between the germline ends. CDR3 residues: CASSEEGDQPQHF. CDR3 coding DNA: TGTGCCAGCAGTGAAGAGGGGGATCAGCCCCAGCATTTT.

The chain couples TRBV3-1 (or the pseudogene TRBV3-2) to TRBJ1-4; D remains ambiguous. The V and J ends lost 1 base and 4 bases respectively, with 13 bases between them. Germline V gene lookup returns CDR1 LGHDT and CDR2 YNNKEL (reference sequence). The CDR3 sequence is 16 residues long. CDR3 amino acids: CASSQAYFPGNEKLFF. CDR3 DNA sequence: TGTGCCAGCAGCCAAGCGTACTTTCCTGGTAATGAAAAACTGTTTTTT.

The genes are TRBV4-1 and TRBJ1-2, with D possibly being TRBD1 (5 bases). The V end was cut by 0 bases, the J end by 6 bases, with 8 bases between. The CDR3 sequence is 13 residues long. CDR1 MGHRA and CDR2 YSYEKL come from the germline V gene. In DNA, the CDR3 is TGCGCCAGCAGCCAAGATTCAGGGCATGGCTACACCTTC. Translation: CASSQDSGHGYTF.

V is TRBV24-1 and J is TRBJ1-5, with 7 bases fitting TRBD1. J gave up 5 bases and V 7 bases, and 4 bases lay outside the gene matches. The CDR3 length is 13 residues. CDR1 KGHDR and CDR2 SFDVKD come from the germline V gene. The CDR3 DNA reads as TGTGCCACCAGCACAGGGGTGCATCAGCCCCAGCATTTT. Translated, it gives CATSTGVHQPQHF.

The chain couples TRBV7-9 to TRBJ1-2; a possible D gene is TRBD1 (5 bases). Germline CDR1 is SEHNR and CDR2 is FQNEAQ (reference sequence). The CDR3 length is 13 residues. Trimming took off 5 bases at V and 4 bases at J, with 11 bases between the two ends. Written as DNA, the CDR3 is TGTGCCAGCAGCCTGGGGGGGAGCTATGGCTACACCTTC. Encoded protein: CASSLGGSYGYTF.

CDR3 loop: CASSTLAGTDTQYF. The CDR3, as DNA: TGTGCCAGTAGTACACTAGCGGGCACAGATACGCAGTATTTT. V usage is TRBV19 and J usage is TRBJ2-3, with 8 bases lining up with TRBD2. V shed 4 bases and J 1 base; nucleotides not matched to a gene: 1. Germline CDR1 LNHDA, CDR2 SQIVND (reference sequence). The CDR3 contains 14 residues.

The V gene is TRBV18, the J gene TRBJ2-7, with 10 bases that match TRBD1. The CDR3 runs to 14 residues. Trimming at V came to 6 bases and at J to 4 bases, leaving 6 bases not matched to a gene. In germline, CDR1 is KGHSH, CDR2 LQKENI. Here the CDR3 DNA reads TGTGCCAGCTCCCCGGGACAGGGGATGTACGAGCAGTACTTC. Translating gives CASSPGQGMYEQYF.

V gene TRBV28 combines with J gene TRBJ2-1; tentative D call: TRBD2 (6 bases). The CDR3 extends over 13 amino acids. Trimming took off 3 bases at V and 8 bases at J, with 11 bases between the two ends. The V gene's germline CDR1 is MDHEN and CDR2 SYDVKM. The CDR3 region has the DNA TGTGCCAGCAGTTTGGCGGGGACGGATGAGCAGTTCTTC. It is translated as CASSLAGTDEQFF.

This chain links TRBV3-1 (or the pseudogene TRBV3-2) with TRBJ2-1; 11 bases fit TRBD2. From germline, CDR1 is LGHDT and CDR2 YNNKEL (reference sequence). V was clipped by 1 base and J by 7 bases; unmatched bases: 3. CDR3 length equals 15 residues. CDR3 loop: CASSQVAGGPNEQFF. CDR3 DNA: TGTGCCAGCAGCCAAGTAGCGGGAGGGCCGAATGAGCAGTTCTTC.

The gene calls are TRBV24-1 and TRBJ2-3; 14 bases match TRBD2. Germline CDR1 and CDR2: KGHDR and SFDVKD. This CDR3 spans 16 amino acids. V was pared by 4 bases and J by 5 bases, with 4 bases of the junction left unmatched. The CDR3 loop reads CATSEPTSGGGDTQYF. The DNA for the CDR3 is TGTGCCACCAGTGAGCCGACTAGCGGGGGGGGAGATACGCAGTATTTT.

V usage is TRBV15 and J usage is TRBJ2-5; possible D gene TRBD1, 5 bases. The CDR3 covers 15 residues. Trimming took off 0 bases at V and 1 base at J, with 9 bases between the two ends. Germline V gives CDR1 LNHNV, CDR2 YYDKDF (reference sequence). This CDR3 is CATSRDWGSQETQYF. DNA of the CDR3: TGTGCCACCAGCAGAGATTGGGGCAGCCAAGAGACCCAGTACTTC.

This chain joins TRBV6-1 and TRBJ1-4; D ambiguous. Germline V gene data show CDR1 as MNHNS and CDR2 as SASEGT. CDR3 length equals 16 residues. Trimming took 0 bases from V and 3 from J, leaving 11 bases between them. The CDR3 region has the DNA TGTGCCAGCAGTGAAGCAGCGGGGATGGCTAATGAAAAACTGTTTTTT. Protein sequence: CASSEAAGMANEKLFF.

The rearrangement uses TRBV7-6 and TRBJ1-1; the match to TRBD1 covers 7 bases. The CDR3 runs to 14 residues. V was pared by 2 bases and J by 3 bases, with 3 bases of the junction left unmatched. Germline-derived CDR1 and CDR2 are SGHVS and FNYEAQ. Here the CDR3 reads CASSLQGVYTEAFF. CDR3 nucleotides: TGTGCCAGCAGCTTACAGGGGGTATACACTGAAGCTTTCTTT.